This TCR beta chain was observed in a study of molecular identifiers for immune sequencing clone quantification. Comment on this clonotype: A much larger clone differs from this one at a single base, so this may be a read error.

With listed TCR primers and previously described methods, bulk TCR libraries were prepared. MiXCR was run by TCRdb on the PCR reads, yielding one entry per CDR3 protein. The sample holds about 86,000 distinct CDR3 sequences, 20% to 30% seen once. This CDR3 contains 14 residues. Per germline, CDR1 MNHEY and CDR2 SVGEGT. J was trimmed by 4 bases and V by 8 bases; bases with no gene match: 5. Sequencing was carried out using naive CD8+ T cells from blood, with Jurkat cell RNA spiked in. The subset was: FACS-sorted CD8+CD4-CCR7+CD45RA+ naive T cells. This chain joins TRBV6-2 or TRBV6-3 and TRBJ2-2; 9 bases align to TRBD2. This clonotype originated in a human donor in good health. Some libraries in this study had Jurkat cell RNA spiked in. In DNA form, the CDR3 reads TGTGCCAGCCGAGGACTAGCGAGCACCGGGGAGCTGTTTTTT. It is translated as CASRGLASTGELFF.